A selection of T cell receptor beta chains follows, all from one sample in a study of T cell responses to AZD1222 COVID-19 vaccine. Assay used: immunoSEQ multiplex PCR; TCRdb lists only in-frame clones, some missing. The sample lists around 97,000 clones; about 90% were seen once. This sample comprised peripheral blood, obtained on day 0 of AZD1222 vaccination. These receptors all come from an adult in good health. Each CDR3 is given with its conserved first and last residue. The order of the fields is CDR3 length, V gene, J gene, clone size, D gene, CDR3 protein, CDR3 DNA. D genes are given only for firm matches. The size of a clone is reported for some rows only, either as once, few or many, or as a class for expanded clones.

>14|TRBV4-3|TRBJ2-7|.|TRBD2
CASSHSGRTNEQYF
TGCGCCAGCAGCCATAGCGGGAGAACCAACGAGCAGTACTTC
>15|TRBV11-2|TRBJ2-3|.|.
CASSSSGYRTDTQYF
TGTGCCAGCAGCTCCTCGGGGTATAGGACAGATACGCAGTATTTT
>14|TRBV19|TRBJ1-1|.|.
CASKAQGGDTEAFF
TGTGCCAGTAAGGCCCAGGGCGGCGACACTGAAGCTTTCTTT
>17|TRBV5-3|TRBJ2-5|.|TRBD2
CARSRPSGGDWQETQYF
TGTGCCAGAAGCCGGCCTAGCGGGGGGGATTGGCAAGAGACCCAGTACTTC
>15|TRBV28|TRBJ1-5|.|TRBD1
CASSRDRGGSQPQHF
TGTGCCAGCAGCCGTGACAGGGGGGGTAGTCAGCCCCAGCATTTT
>14|TRBV10-2|TRBJ2-5|.|.
CASSGRQGRETQYF
TGCGCCAGCAGTGGTAGGCAGGGGAGAGAGACCCAGTACTTC
>16|TRBV24-1|TRBJ2-3|.|TRBD1
CATSDPTGVGTDTQYF
TGTGCCACCAGTGATCCGACAGGGGTGGGCACAGATACGCAGTATTTT
>12|TRBV11-2|TRBJ2-5|once|TRBD2
CASLPGGETQYF
TGTGCCAGCCTCCCCGGGGGGGAGACCCAGTACTTC
>16|TRBV7-6|TRBJ1-2|.|.
CASSPHGGRDNYGYTF
TGTGCCAGCAGCCCCCATGGCGGCAGGGATAACTATGGCTACACCTTC
>17|TRBV4-3|TRBJ2-1|.|TRBD1
CASSQDLGQFVYNEQFF
TGCGCCAGCAGCCAAGATCTGGGACAGTTTGTCTACAATGAGCAGTTCTTC
>14|TRBV5-1|TRBJ2-7|once|.
CASSLAQATYEQYF
TGCGCCAGCAGCTTGGCCCAGGCTACCTACGAGCAGTACTTC
>16|TRBV4-2|TRBJ1-5|.|.
CASSQARGGAGQPQHF
TGTGCCAGCAGCCAGGCCCGGGGGGGCGCGGGCCAGCCCCAGCATTTT
>15|TRBV6-5|TRBJ2-6|.|.
CASCPGGSGANVLTF
TGTGCCAGCTGCCCTGGGGGTTCTGGGGCCAACGTCCTGACTTTC
>15|TRBV7-9|TRBJ2-7|.|.
CASSSPLGGQDEQYF
TGTGCCAGCAGCTCCCCGTTGGGGGGTCAGGACGAGCAGTACTTC
>15|TRBV9|TRBJ1-2|.|.
CASSPPRHENYGYTF
TGTGCCAGCAGCCCCCCGAGACATGAAAACTATGGCTACACCTTC
>12|TRBV19|TRBJ2-1|medium-sized|.
CASSTIRNEQFF
TGTGCCAGTAGTACCATTAGAAATGAGCAGTTCTTC
>17|TRBV18|TRBJ1-1|.|TRBD1
CASSPSEQGAGNTEAFF
TGTGCCAGCTCACCGTCGGAGCAGGGGGCGGGGAACACTGAAGCTTTCTTT
>14|TRBV7-2|TRBJ1-2|.|TRBD1
CASSLGQARGGYTF
TGTGCCAGCAGCTTGGGACAGGCCCGGGGTGGCTACACCTTC
>13|TRBV29-1|TRBJ1-5|.|TRBD1
CSVAGQGGQPQHF
TGCAGCGTCGCTGGACAGGGAGGACAGCCCCAGCATTTT
>15|TRBV6-5|TRBJ2-7|.|.
CASSYWAGVSGEQYF
TGTGCCAGCAGTTATTGGGCAGGGGTTTCGGGCGAGCAGTACTTC
>13|TRBV30|TRBJ1-5|.|.
CAWSVQGYQPQHF
TGTGCCTGGAGTGTACAGGGTTATCAGCCCCAGCATTTT
>14|TRBV5-4|TRBJ1-2|.|.
CASSLELGARGYTF
TGTGCCAGCAGCTTGGAGCTGGGCGCCCGGGGCTACACCTTC
>15|TRBV7-2|TRBJ1-5|.|.
CASSKAVNSNQPQHF
TGTGCCAGCAGTAAGGCGGTGAATAGCAATCAGCCCCAGCATTTT
>15|TRBV7-3|TRBJ2-1|.|.
CASSLSPSSYNEQFF
TGTGCCAGCAGCTTGAGCCCGAGCTCCTACAATGAGCAGTTCTTC
>14|TRBV24-1|TRBJ2-4|.|.
CATHRSEAKNIQYF
TGTGCCACCCATCGGAGTGAGGCCAAAAACATTCAGTACTTC
>15|TRBV7-6|TRBJ1-3|.|.
CASSLTTASGNTIYF
TGTGCCAGCAGCTTAACGACAGCATCTGGAAACACCATATATTTT
>17|TRBV10-3|TRBJ2-2|.|TRBD1
CAIRGSGTGENTGELFF
TGTGCCATCCGGGGATCTGGGACAGGAGAAAACACCGGGGAGCTGTTTTTT
>17|TRBV3-1/TRBV3-2|TRBJ2-4|.|TRBD1
CAIVGTEIILAKNIQYF
TGTGCCATCGTTGGGACAGAGATTATTCTAGCCAAAAACATTCAGTACTTC
>12|TRBV28|TRBJ1-1|.|.
CASSLSQFEAFF
TGTGCCAGCAGTTTATCTCAATTTGAAGCTTTCTTT
>17|TRBV18|TRBJ1-2|once|TRBD1
CASSPPIGDRGTNGYTF
TGTGCCAGCTCACCACCCATCGGCGACAGGGGAACAAATGGCTACACCTTC
>11|TRBV18|TRBJ2-7|.|.
CASSQQYEQYF
TGTGCCAGCTCACAACAGTACGAGCAGTACTTC
>15|TRBV11-1|TRBJ1-4|.|.
CASSSEAYGNEKLFF
TGTGCCAGCAGCTCCGAAGCTTACGGTAATGAAAAACTGTTTTTT
>17|TRBV21-1|TRBJ2-7|.|.
CASSLRDHSVGSYEQYF
TGTGCCAGCAGCTTGCGGGACCACTCCGTTGGCAGCTACGAGCAGTACTTC
>15|TRBV3-1/TRBV3-2|TRBJ1-2|.|.
CASSQGTGSSYGYTF
TGTGCCAGCAGCCAAGGTACAGGGTCTAGCTATGGCTACACCTTC
>14|TRBV9|TRBJ2-5|.|.
CASSPGDRVETQYF
TGTGCCAGCAGCCCCGGGGACCGCGTGGAGACCCAGTACTTC
>16|TRBV5-1|TRBJ1-2|.|.
CASSLDGGSPSDGYTF
TGCGCCAGCAGCTTGGATGGGGGCAGCCCTTCGGATGGCTACACCTTC
>14|TRBV5-1|TRBJ2-5|.|.
CASSLGGTRETQYF
TGCGCCAGCAGCTTGGGCGGGACTCGGGAGACCCAGTACTTC
>14|TRBV13|TRBJ2-7|once|TRBD1
CASSSRTGSYEQYF
TGTGCCAGCAGCTCGCGGACAGGCTCCTACGAGCAGTACTTC
>11|TRBV24-1|TRBJ2-3|.|.
CATSVGDTQYF
TGTGCCACCAGTGTGGGAGATACGCAGTATTTT
>16|TRBV27|TRBJ2-7|few|.
CASSLRSRAPPYEQYF
TGTGCCAGCAGTTTAAGGTCGCGGGCCCCTCCCTACGAGCAGTACTTC
>12|TRBV28|TRBJ1-2|.|.
CALNGPDYGYTF
TGTGCCCTAAACGGGCCCGATTATGGCTACACCTTC
>15|TRBV9|TRBJ2-2|.|TRBD1
CASSVSGTATGELFF
TGTGCCAGCAGCGTATCCGGGACAGCGACCGGGGAGCTGTTTTTT
>15|TRBV5-1|TRBJ1-5|.|TRBD1
CASSPTPGGNQPQHF
TGCGCCAGCAGCCCGACCCCAGGGGGGAATCAGCCCCAGCATTTT
>13|TRBV28|TRBJ2-7|.|.
CACSGVNSYEQYF
TGTGCCTGCTCAGGGGTGAACTCCTACGAGCAGTACTTC